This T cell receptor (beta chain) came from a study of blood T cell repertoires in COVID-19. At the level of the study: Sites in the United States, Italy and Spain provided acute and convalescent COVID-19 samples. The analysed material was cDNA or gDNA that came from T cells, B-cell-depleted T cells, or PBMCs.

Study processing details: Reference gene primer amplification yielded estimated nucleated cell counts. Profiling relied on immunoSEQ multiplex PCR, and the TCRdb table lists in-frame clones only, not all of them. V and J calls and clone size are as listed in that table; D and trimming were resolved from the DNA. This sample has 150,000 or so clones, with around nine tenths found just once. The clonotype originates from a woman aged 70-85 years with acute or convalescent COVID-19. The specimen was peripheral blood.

CDR3 in DNA: TGTGCCAGCAGCCCATGGACAGCCGTGAACACTGAAGCTTTCTTT. Translation gives CASSPWTAVNTEAFF. The V and J genes are TRBV7-2 and TRBJ1-1, with D possibly TRBD1 on 6 matching bases. This CDR3 has 15 amino acids. Trimming shortened V by 5 bases and J by 0 bases, and 13 bases separated the two germline ends. Per the germline V gene, CDR1 is SGHTA and CDR2 is FQGNSA.